This record looks at one TCR beta chain sequence and its context. The antigen is undetermined. Data came from immunoSEQ multiplex PCR; TCRdb stores just in-frame clones and leaves some out. Found here are about 110,000 clones, nearly 90% of them singletons; the top ten hold 9.5% to 15%. The record originates from a study of T cell responses to AZD1222 COVID-19 vaccine. Germline CDR1 MNHEY, CDR2 SVGAGI. The CDR3 covers 14 residues. V was clipped by 6 bases and J by 7 bases, with 13 bases between them. Study results and limitations: A mostly white British donor set with more females was recruited, and clonal diversity was possibly underestimated.

The source of this sequence is an adult in good health. The sample here was peripheral blood, taken on day 0 of MenACWY control vaccination. J is TRBJ1-6 and V is TRBV6-5; D may be TRBD1 (5 bases). CDR3 in DNA: TGTGCCAGCAGCCAGGGACGGTTAAATTCACCCCTCCACTTT. This codes for CASSQGRLNSPLHF.